The clone carrying this T cell receptor (beta chain) was found a few times. Its specificity is not known. This specimen belongs to a study of blood T cells in healthy people across ages. About the study: Researchers report that template switching captured about one barcoded beta molecule per two T cells. Study conclusions and caveats: Estimated diversity, derived from one million T cells, was regarded as an underestimate.

Combining a sample-barcoded 5' primer with a J-beta primer mix, a second PCR ran for 7 to 11 cycles. Every sample gave at least 3 million paired-end reads containing CDR3. TCRdb independently ran MiXCR on the 5' RACE reads; one entry per CDR3 protein. The sample records approximately 880,000 distinct CDR3 sequences, roughly 50% being singletons. This CDR3 region has 13 residues. Germline V gives CDR1 MNHEY, CDR2 SVGEGT. V lost 6 bases, J lost 2 bases, and 10 bases lay in between. The origin of this receptor is a man aged 30 to 39 in good health. The genes are TRBV6-2 or TRBV6-3 and TRBJ2-5; weak D call: TRBD1 (6 bases). The source material was blood. CDR3 bases: TGTGCCAGCAGAGCCGGGACACAAGAGACCCAGTACTTC. It codes for CASRAGTQETQYF.